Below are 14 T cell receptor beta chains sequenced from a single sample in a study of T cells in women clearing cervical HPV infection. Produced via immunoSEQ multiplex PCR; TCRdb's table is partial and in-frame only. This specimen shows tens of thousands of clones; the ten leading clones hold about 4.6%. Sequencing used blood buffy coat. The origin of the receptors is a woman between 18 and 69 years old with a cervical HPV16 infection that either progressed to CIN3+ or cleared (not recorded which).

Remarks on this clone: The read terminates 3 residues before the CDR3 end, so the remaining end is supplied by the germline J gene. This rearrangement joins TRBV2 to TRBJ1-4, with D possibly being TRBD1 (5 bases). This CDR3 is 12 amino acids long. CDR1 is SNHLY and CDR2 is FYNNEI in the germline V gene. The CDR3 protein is CASESGANVLFF. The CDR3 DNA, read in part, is TGTGCCAGCGAATCTGGGGCCAACGTA.

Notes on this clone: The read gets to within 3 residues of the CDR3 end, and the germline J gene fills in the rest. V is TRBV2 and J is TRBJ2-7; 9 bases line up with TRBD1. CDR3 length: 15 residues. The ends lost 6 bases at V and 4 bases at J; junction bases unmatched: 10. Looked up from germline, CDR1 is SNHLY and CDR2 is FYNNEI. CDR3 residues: CASRFKGDRAYEQYF. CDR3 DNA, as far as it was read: TGTGCCAGCAGATTTAAGGGGGACAGGGCGTACGAG.

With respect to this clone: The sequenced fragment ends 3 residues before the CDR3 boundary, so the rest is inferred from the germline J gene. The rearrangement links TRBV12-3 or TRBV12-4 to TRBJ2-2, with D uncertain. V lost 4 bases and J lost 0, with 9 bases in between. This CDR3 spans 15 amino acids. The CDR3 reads CASSYQGSNTGELFF. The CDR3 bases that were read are TGTGCCAGCAGTTACCAAGGCTCGAACACCGGGGAG.

CDR3 DNA, as far as it was read: TGCGCCAGCAGCTTGGCAGGGTCGGGTCAGCCC. Translation gives CASSLAGSGQP. Given in full, the CDR3 is CASSLAGSGQPQHF. The gene calls are TRBV5-1 and TRBJ1-5, with D maybe TRBD1 (5 bases). The read halts 3 residues ahead of the CDR3 end, with the missing end drawn from the germline J gene. The germline gives CDR1 SGHRS, CDR2 YFSETQ. The CDR3 loop spans 14 amino acids. The V and J ends lost 0 bases and 6 bases respectively, with 10 bases between them.

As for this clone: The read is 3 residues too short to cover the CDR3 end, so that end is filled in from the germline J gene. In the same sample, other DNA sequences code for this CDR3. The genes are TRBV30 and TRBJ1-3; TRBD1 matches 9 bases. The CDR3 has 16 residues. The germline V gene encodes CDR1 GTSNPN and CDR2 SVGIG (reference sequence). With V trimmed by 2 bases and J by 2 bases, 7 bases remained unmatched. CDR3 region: CAWSRDRTGAGNTIYF. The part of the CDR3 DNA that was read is TGTGCCTGGAGTCGCGACCGGACAGGGGCTGGAAACACC.

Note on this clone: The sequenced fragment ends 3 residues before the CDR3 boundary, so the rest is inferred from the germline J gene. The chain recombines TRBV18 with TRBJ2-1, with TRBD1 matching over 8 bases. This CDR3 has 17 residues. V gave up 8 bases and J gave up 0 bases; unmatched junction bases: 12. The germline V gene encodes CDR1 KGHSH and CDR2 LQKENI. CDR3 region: CASAPLYRGSSYNEQFF. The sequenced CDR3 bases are TGTGCCAGCGCGCCTCTTTACAGGGGGAGCTCCTACAATGAG.

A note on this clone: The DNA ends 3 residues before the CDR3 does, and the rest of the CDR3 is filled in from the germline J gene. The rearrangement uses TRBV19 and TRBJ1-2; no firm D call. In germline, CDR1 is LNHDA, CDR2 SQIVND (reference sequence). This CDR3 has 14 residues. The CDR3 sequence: CASSTTSVSYDYTF. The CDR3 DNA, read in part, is TGTGCCAGTAGTACGACTAGCGTATCCTACGAC.

Partial CDR3 DNA: TGTGCCAGCCCTGGGCCCTACTATGGC. Protein product: CASPGPYYG. The whole CDR3 protein is CASPGPYYGYTF. The gene calls are TRBV7-2 and TRBJ1-2; no reliable D call. The read ends 3 residues before the CDR3 terminus; that terminus is restored from the germline J gene. This CDR3 is built from 12 residues. Per germline, CDR1 SGHTA and CDR2 FQGNSA. Deletions cut 8 bases from V and 3 bases from J, with 10 bases between.

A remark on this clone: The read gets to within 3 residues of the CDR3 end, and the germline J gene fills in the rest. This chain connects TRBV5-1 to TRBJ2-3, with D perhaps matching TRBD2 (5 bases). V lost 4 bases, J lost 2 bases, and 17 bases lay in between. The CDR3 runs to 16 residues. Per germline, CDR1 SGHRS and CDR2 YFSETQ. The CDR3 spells CASSTSTRTFTDTQYF. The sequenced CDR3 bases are TGCGCCAGCAGCACGTCCACTAGGACCTTCACAGATACG. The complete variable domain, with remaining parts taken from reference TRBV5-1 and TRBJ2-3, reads KAGVTQTPRYLIKTRGQQVTLSCSPISGHRSVSWYQQTPGQGLQFLFEYFSETQRNKGNFPGRFSGRQFSNSRSEMNVSTLELGDSALYLCASSTSTRTFTDTQYFGPGTRLTVL.

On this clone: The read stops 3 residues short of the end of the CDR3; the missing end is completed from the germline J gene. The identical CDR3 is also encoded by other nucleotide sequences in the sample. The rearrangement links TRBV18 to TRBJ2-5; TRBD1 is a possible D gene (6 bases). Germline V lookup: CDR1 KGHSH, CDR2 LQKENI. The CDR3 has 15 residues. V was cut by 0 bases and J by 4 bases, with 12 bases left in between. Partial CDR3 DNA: TGTGCCAGCTCACCACCGGATGGACAGCTAGAGACC. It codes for CASSPPDGQLET. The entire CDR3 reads CASSPPDGQLETQYF.

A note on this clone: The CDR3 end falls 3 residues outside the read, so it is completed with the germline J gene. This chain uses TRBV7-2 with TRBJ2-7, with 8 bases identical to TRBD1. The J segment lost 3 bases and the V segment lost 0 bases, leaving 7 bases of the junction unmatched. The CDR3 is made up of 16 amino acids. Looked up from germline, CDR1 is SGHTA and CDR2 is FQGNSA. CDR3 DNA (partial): TGTGCCAGCAGCTTAGCGGCCGGACAGGGTTTCTACGAG. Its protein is CASSLAAGQGFYE. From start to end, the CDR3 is CASSLAAGQGFYEQYF.

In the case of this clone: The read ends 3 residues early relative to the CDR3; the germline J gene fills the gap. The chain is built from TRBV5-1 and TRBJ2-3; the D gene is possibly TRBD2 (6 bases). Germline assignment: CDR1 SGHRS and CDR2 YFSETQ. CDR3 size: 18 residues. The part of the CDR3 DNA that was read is TGCGCCAGCAGCTCCCTCCGTTCACAGCGGGCTTACCAAGAGACG. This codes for CASSSLRSQRAYQET. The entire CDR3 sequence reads CASSSLRSQRAYQETQYF.

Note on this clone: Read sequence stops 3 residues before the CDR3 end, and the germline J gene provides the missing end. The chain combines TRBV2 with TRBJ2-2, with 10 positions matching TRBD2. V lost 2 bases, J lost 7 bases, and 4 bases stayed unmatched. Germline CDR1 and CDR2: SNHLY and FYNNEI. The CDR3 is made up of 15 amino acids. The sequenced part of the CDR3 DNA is TGTGCCAGCAGTGAAACTAGCGGGATTGGCGGGGAG. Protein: CASSETSGIGGE. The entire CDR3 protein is CASSETSGIGGELFF.

Partial CDR3 DNA: TGTGCCAGCAGCTTAGGGCAGGCCCAAAACACTGAA. Translated: CASSLGQAQNTE. The CDR3 reads in full as CASSLGQAQNTEAFF. The V call is TRBV7-9, the J call TRBJ1-1, with D unclear. Read coverage stops 3 residues before the CDR3 terminus; the germline J gene supplies the remainder. With 1 base removed from V and 2 bases from J, the gap between germline ends came to 11 bases. Germline V gene sequence: CDR1 SEHNR, CDR2 FQNEAQ (reference sequence). The CDR3 totals 15 residues.